The 16 T cell receptor beta chains presented below share a single source sample, sequenced in a study of post-analysis software for immune sequencing data. Their antigen targets remain unknown. TCR beta cDNA libraries included unique molecular identifiers. TCRdb re-analysed the PCR reads in MiXCR, keeping a single row per CDR3 protein. The sample has approximately 400,000 distinct CDR3 sequences, around 37% seen once. Points from the study as a whole: Comparison of patients with controls showed roughly five TRBV segments more frequent in patients, TRBV5-6, TRBV5-1 and TRBV20-1 among them.

Sequencing was performed on blood. The receptors were gathered from a girl aged 5-17 years with multiple sclerosis.

The chain has TRBV7-8 and TRBJ2-3; D could derive from TRBD1 or TRBD2 (6 bases each). Germline values: CDR1 SGHVS, CDR2 FQNEAQ. This CDR3 comprises 15 residues. Trimming shortened V by 6 bases and J by 0 bases, and 13 bases separated the two germline ends. The CDR3 protein is CASRLPGASTDTQYF. CDR3 DNA: TGTGCCAGCAGATTACCGGGGGCGAGCACAGATACGCAGTATTTT. The whole variable domain, filled in from reference TRBV7-8 and TRBJ2-3, reads GAGVSQSPRYKVAKRGQDVALRCDPISGHVSLFWYQQALGQGPEFLTYFQNEAQLDKSGLPSDRFFAERPEGSVSTLKIQRTQQEDSAVYLCASRLPGASTDTQYFGPGTRLTVL.

The V call is TRBV19, the J call TRBJ1-2; D is ambiguous. The V end lost 3 bases, the J end lost 4 bases, and 9 bases lay between the germline ends. This CDR3 has 13 residues. Germline V gene lookup returns CDR1 LNHDA and CDR2 SQIVND (reference sequence). In DNA, the CDR3 is TGTGCCAGTAGTATCGGGATAATCTATGGCTACACCTTC. Protein product: CASSIGIIYGYTF.

With regard to this clonotype: At one end the junction does not follow the germline gene, possibly because of a read error. The gene calls are TRBV28 and TRBJ2-7; TRBD1 might be the D (5 bases). Germline lookup yields CDR1 MDHEN and CDR2 SYDVKM. The CDR3 contains 14 residues. The CDR3 spells CVSSLYQGSYEQYF. CDR3 in DNA: TGTGTCAGCAGTTTATATCAGGGTTCCTACGAGCAGTACTTC.

V gene TRBV20-1 combines with J gene TRBJ2-3; D is perhaps TRBD2 (6 bases). The germline V and J ends were trimmed by 3 bases and 0 bases, with 13 bases remaining between them. Looked up from germline, CDR1 is DFQATT and CDR2 is SNEGSKA (reference sequence). The CDR3 contains 15 residues. CDR3: CSASPSGTSTDTQYF. Here the CDR3 DNA reads TGCAGTGCTAGCCCGTCCGGGACTAGCACAGATACGCAGTATTTT.

In its sample, this clonotype was seen a few times. V is TRBV19 and J is TRBJ2-7; no definite D call. From germline, CDR1 is LNHDA and CDR2 SQIVND (reference sequence). The CDR3 loop spans 16 amino acids. V was trimmed by 3 bases and J by 3 bases, leaving 18 bases between them. The CDR3 nucleotides are TGTGCCAGTAGTATCACTTCGAGAGGAGCTGGCTACGAGCAGTACTTC. Translation gives CASSITSRGAGYEQYF.

The gene calls are TRBV29-1 and TRBJ1-1, with 9 bases lining up with TRBD1. In germline, CDR1 is SQVTM, CDR2 ANQGSEA. The junction had 6 bases not matched to a gene; V was cut back by 0 bases and J by 7 bases. The CDR3 runs 14 residues. CDR3 sequence reads: CSVEEQGQGDEAFF. CDR3 in DNA: TGCAGCGTTGAAGAACAGGGACAGGGAGATGAAGCTTTCTTT.

This rearrangement joins TRBV7-9 to TRBJ2-7; tentative D call: TRBD1 (5 bases). Trimming cost V 8 bases and J 2 bases, with 10 bases left between them. Germline V gives CDR1 SEHNR, CDR2 FQNEAQ (reference sequence). This CDR3 spans 12 amino acids. The CDR3 DNA reads TGTGCCAGCGGCCAGGGTGCCTACGAGCAGTACTTC. Its translation is CASGQGAYEQYF.

This clonotype turned up a few times. The gene calls are TRBV7-3 and TRBJ1-5, with 8 bases matching TRBD1. V gave up 4 bases and J gave up 5 bases; unmatched junction bases: 13. This CDR3 is 17 amino acids long. CDR1 SGHTA and CDR2 FQGTGA come from the germline V gene. CDR3 in DNA: TGTGCCAGCAGCTATGACAGGGGTTGGTTCCCCTATCAGCCCCAGCATTTT. Residues: CASSYDRGWFPYQPQHF.

The chain couples TRBV5-1 to TRBJ1-4; no reliable D call. CDR1 is SGHRS and CDR2 is YFSETQ in the germline V gene. V dropped 1 base and J dropped 0 bases, with 7 bases sitting between them. This CDR3 has 15 residues. In DNA form, the CDR3 reads TGCGCCAGCAGCTTGATGGGGACAACTAATGAAAAACTGTTTTTT. Its translation: CASSLMGTTNEKLFF.

This chain uses TRBV12-3 or TRBV12-4 with TRBJ2-2, with D maybe TRBD1 (5 bases). Deletions cut 0 bases from V and 2 bases from J, with 10 bases between. The CDR3 is 16 amino acids. CDR3 DNA sequence: TGTGCCAGCAGTTTAGCGCTCGGACAAAACACCGGGGAGCTGTTTTTT. Protein sequence: CASSLALGQNTGELFF.

The chain carries TRBV4-1 and TRBJ2-1, with 9 bases aligning to TRBD2. There are 20 residues in the CDR3. Germline V gene sequence: CDR1 MGHRA, CDR2 YSYEKL. The V gene end was trimmed by 1 base and the J gene end by 6 bases; junction bases not matched to a gene: 19. This CDR3 reads CASSQVPLAGLLRAPNEQFF. The CDR3 DNA is TGCGCCAGCAGCCAAGTTCCCCTAGCGGGGCTCCTAAGGGCCCCCAATGAGCAGTTCTTC.

The chain employs TRBV4-1 and TRBJ2-5; 10 nucleotides line up with TRBD2. V dropped 1 base and J dropped 5; count of bases not matched to a gene: 4. The CDR3 runs 15 residues. Germline V lookup: CDR1 MGHRA, CDR2 YSYEKL. This chain's CDR3 is CASSQAGLAKETQYF. DNA of the CDR3: TGCGCCAGCAGCCAAGCGGGACTAGCGAAGGAGACCCAGTACTTC.

The sample holds a few counts of this clonotype. The chain links TRBV27 to TRBJ2-7, with 11 bases fitting TRBD1. Germline V gives CDR1 MNHEY, CDR2 SMNVEV (reference sequence). The CDR3 covers 12 residues. V shed 7 bases, J shed 6 bases, and the junction held 2 bases outside the gene matches. The CDR3 protein is CASTGTGGEQYF. The CDR3, as DNA: TGTGCCAGCACGGGGACAGGGGGCGAGCAGTACTTC.

V and J are TRBV4-2 and TRBJ1-1; a possible D gene is TRBD1 (6 bases). Germline V gene data show CDR1 as LGHNA and CDR2 as YNFKEQ. CDR3 length: 15 residues. Trimming shortened V by 0 bases and J by 1 base, and 9 bases separated the two germline ends. CDR3 coding DNA: TGTGCCAGCAGCCAAGAGATACAGGGGAACACTGAAGCTTTCTTT. This encodes CASSQEIQGNTEAFF.

This clonotype occurred a few times. The rearrangement uses TRBV13 and TRBJ2-7, with 8 bases aligning to TRBD1. Trimming removed 3 bases from V and 2 bases from J; junction bases left unmatched: 6. This CDR3 has 15 residues. Germline loops: CDR1 PRHDT, CDR2 FYEKMQ (reference sequence). The CDR3 DNA follows: TGTGCCAGCAGCTTCCCGGGACAGGCGACCTACGAGCAGTACTTC. This gives the protein CASSFPGQATYEQYF.

This clonotype came up a few times. The chain carries TRBV6-5 and TRBJ2-2; D gene unclear. Germline V gene lookup returns CDR1 MNHEY and CDR2 SVGAGI. This CDR3 region has 15 residues. V was clipped by 0 bases and J by 1 base, with 6 bases between them. CDR3 DNA sequence: TGTGCCAGCAGTTACTCAAATCGGAACACCGGGGAGCTGTTTTTT. Its protein is CASSYSNRNTGELFF.